A single sample is the source of the 29 T cell receptor beta chains below, sequenced in a study of blood T cells in healthy people across ages. A sample-barcoded 5' primer and a J-beta primer mix were used in a second PCR of about 6 to 11 cycles. TCRdb reanalysed the 5' RACE reads using MiXCR and keeps one entry per CDR3 protein. Of roughly 570,000 distinct CDR3 sequences in the sample, about 26% were seen once. Sample: blood. The receptor set was obtained from a woman in her 70s in good health.

This clonotype has more than one count but fewer than ten. V and J are TRBV20-1 and TRBJ2-7; TRBD2 might be the D (5 bases). CDR1 DFQATT and CDR2 SNEGSKA come from the germline V gene (reference sequence). This CDR3 is 14 amino acids long. V was clipped by 3 bases and J by 6 bases, with 18 bases between them. The CDR3 nucleotides are TGCAGTGCTAGGCAGCGGCCTCGGGCGGGCGAGCAGTACTTC. Translating it yields CSARQRPRAGEQYF.

The V gene is TRBV5-1, the J gene TRBJ2-1; 15 bases align to TRBD2. CDR1 is SGHRS, CDR2 YFSETQ, per germline. CDR3 length equals 17 residues. V gave up 4 bases and J gave up 4 bases; unmatched junction bases: 6. The CDR3 nucleotides are TGCGCCAGCAGCCCCCGGACTAGCGGGGGGGCTTACAATGAGCAGTTCTTC. Translated: CASSPRTSGGAYNEQFF.

This clonotype was counted a few times. DNA for the CDR3: TGTGCCAGCTCACCAGCAGGGGTCGACGAGCAGTACTTC. It is translated as CASSPAGVDEQYF. The V call is TRBV18, the J call TRBJ2-7, with a possible D match to TRBD1 (6 bases). Looked up from germline, CDR1 is KGHSH and CDR2 is LQKENI. Trimming pared 2 bases from V and 5 bases from J, leaving 10 bases between. This CDR3 has 13 amino acids.

The rearrangement joins TRBV18 to TRBJ2-1; D might be TRBD2 (6 bases). This CDR3 spans 14 amino acids. Looked up from germline, CDR1 is KGHSH and CDR2 is LQKENI. V dropped 2 bases and J dropped 5 bases, with 10 bases sitting between them. As DNA, the CDR3 is TGTGCCAGCTCACCAGGGACTGGGCACAATGAGCAGTTCTTC. It encodes CASSPGTGHNEQFF.

This clonotype was recorded many times. The CDR3, as DNA: TGCAGTGCTGAAGGGGTGATCCAAGAGACCCAGTACTTC. It specifies CSAEGVIQETQYF. The chain uses TRBV20-1 and TRBJ2-5; D might be TRBD1 (5 bases). The CDR3 covers 13 residues. Trimming pared 5 bases from V and 1 base from J, leaving 11 bases between. Germline values: CDR1 DFQATT, CDR2 SNEGSKA (reference sequence).

V gene TRBV7-2 combines with J gene TRBJ2-5; D not certain. Looked up from germline, CDR1 is SGHTA and CDR2 is FQGNSA. With 5 bases removed from V and 5 bases from J, the gap between germline ends came to 15 bases. The CDR3 runs to 14 residues. CDR3 loop: CASSTLGSEETQYF. In nucleotides, the CDR3 is TGTGCCAGCAGCACCCTTGGGTCTGAGGAGACCCAGTACTTC.

This chain joins TRBV4-3 and TRBJ2-5; 8 nucleotides line up with TRBD2. Germline V CDR1 and CDR2: LGHNA, YSLEER. The CDR3 runs 17 residues. V trimming: 0 bases; J trimming: 4 bases; junction bases outside the gene matches: 10. The CDR3: CASSQEGNGGAGETQYF. DNA for the CDR3: TGCGCCAGCAGCCAAGAAGGGAACGGGGGGGCTGGAGAGACCCAGTACTTC.

This chain connects TRBV6-2 or TRBV6-3 to TRBJ2-3; tentative D call: TRBD2 (7 bases). CDR3 length equals 13 residues. Trimming removed 8 bases at V and 3 bases at J, with 12 bases between. The germline V gene has CDR1 MNHEY and CDR2 SVGEGT. The CDR3 loop reads CASEGGGTDTQYF. The CDR3 coding sequence is TGTGCCAGCGAGGGGGGGGGAACAGATACGCAGTATTTT.

This clonotype was seen repeatedly, ten times or more. The chain carries TRBV29-1 and TRBJ2-5, with a weak D call TRBD1 (5 bases). Trimming pared 2 bases from V and 4 bases from J, leaving 5 bases between. Germline V lookup: CDR1 SQVTM, CDR2 ANQGSEA. The CDR3 spans 11 residues. The chain's CDR3 is CSVERGETQYF. The CDR3, as DNA: TGCAGCGTTGAAAGGGGAGAGACCCAGTACTTC.

This clonotype occurred a few times. The V call is TRBV4-2, the J call TRBJ2-7, with 7 bases that match TRBD2. V trimming: 3 bases; J trimming: 2 bases; junction bases outside the gene matches: 10. This CDR3 region has 16 residues. Per the germline V gene, CDR1 is LGHNA and CDR2 is YNFKEQ. CDR3 sequence: CASSQTSSGGAYEQYF. The DNA of the CDR3 is TGTGCCAGCAGCCAGACCTCTAGCGGTGGGGCCTACGAGCAGTACTTC.

This clonotype was recorded a few times. The genes are TRBV6-5 and TRBJ1-2; weak D call: TRBD1 (5 bases). Per germline, CDR1 MNHEY and CDR2 SVGAGI. Trimming shortened V by 0 bases and J by 7 bases, and 12 bases separated the two germline ends. CDR3 length: 14 amino acids. The CDR3 bases are TGTGCCAGCAGTTACTCCGTAGCGGGGGGTGGCTACACCTTC. The encoded protein is CASSYSVAGGGYTF.

This clonotype has only a few counts. The chain combines TRBV29-1 with TRBJ1-1, with D possibly being TRBD1 (6 bases). Between the trimmed V and J ends, which lost 7 bases and 2 bases, there was a span of 11 bases. Germline loops: CDR1 SQVTM, CDR2 ANQGSEA. This CDR3 is built from 12 residues. The CDR3 coding sequence is TGCAGCGGAAACAGGGCCAACACTGAAGCTTTCTTT. As protein: CSGNRANTEAFF.

This clonotype was counted ten times or more. The genes are TRBV20-1 and TRBJ2-5; D unresolved. V lost 6 bases and J lost 4, with 15 bases in between. The length of the CDR3 is 13 residues. CDR1 is DFQATT and CDR2 is SNEGSKA in the germline V gene (reference sequence). CDR3 residues: CSAPTSGPETQYF. The CDR3 DNA reads TGCAGTGCACCGACATCCGGCCCAGAGACCCAGTACTTC.

The CDR3 spells CATSESGGTTYNEQFF. The CDR3 DNA follows: TGTGCCACCAGTGAAAGCGGGGGGACAACCTACAATGAGCAGTTCTTC. The chain couples TRBV24-1 to TRBJ2-1, with TRBD2 matching over 9 bases. V was pared by 4 bases and J by 2 bases, with 5 bases of the junction left unmatched. The length of the CDR3 is 16 residues. Germline V gene sequence: CDR1 KGHDR, CDR2 SFDVKD.

The chain has TRBV6-7 and TRBJ2-7; D gene uncertain. TRBV6-7 is an ORF, with its function uncertain. Trimming pared 2 bases from V and 5 bases from J, leaving 10 bases between. The CDR3 extends over 13 amino acids. The CDR3 region is CASSYRLQDEQYF. The DNA of the CDR3 is TGTGCCAGCAGTTACCGACTGCAAGACGAGCAGTACTTC.

This clonotype was observed a handful of times. The chain has TRBV7-2 and TRBJ1-6; 7 bases are a match to TRBD1. The germline V gene has CDR1 SGHTA and CDR2 FQGNSA. The V segment lost 3 bases and the J segment 6 bases; nucleotides outside the gene matches: 2. This CDR3 spans 14 amino acids. CDR3 residues: CASSLNRGNSPLHF. CDR3 nucleotides: TGTGCCAGCAGCTTGAACAGGGGTAATTCACCCCTCCACTTT.

This clonotype showed up just a few times. This chain joins TRBV4-3 and TRBJ1-2; weak D call: TRBD1 (5 bases). The CDR3 length is 15 residues. The V end was cut by 1 base, the J end by 2 bases, with 11 bases between. Germline V gene data show CDR1 as LGHNA and CDR2 as YSLEER. The CDR3 spells CASSQGGARNYGYTF. The CDR3 DNA sequence: TGCGCCAGCAGCCAAGGAGGGGCGCGAAACTATGGCTACACCTTC.

The chain has TRBV12-3 or TRBV12-4 and TRBJ1-5; D remains unclear. The V end was cut by 1 base, the J end by 9 bases, with 7 bases between. The length of the CDR3 is 12 residues. The CDR3 DNA sequence: TGTGCCAGCAGTTTAGGTCCGACGCCCCAGCATTTT. This codes for CASSLGPTPQHF.

This chain joins TRBV5-1 and TRBJ2-5; D is uncertain. CDR3 length: 15 residues. V was shortened by 0 bases and J by 1 base, with 10 bases between the two germline ends. CDR1 SGHRS and CDR2 YFSETQ come from the germline V gene. The chain's CDR3 is CASSLGGGTQETQYF. Written as DNA, the CDR3 is TGCGCCAGCAGCTTGGGAGGCGGAACCCAAGAGACCCAGTACTTC.

This clonotype has only a few counts. V gene TRBV20-1 combines with J gene TRBJ2-3; 11 positions match TRBD2. Germline CDR1 and CDR2: DFQATT and SNEGSKA (reference sequence). This CDR3 contains 15 residues. Trimming at V came to 3 bases and at J to 2 bases, leaving 4 bases not matched to a gene. This CDR3 reads CSASELAGVTDTQYF. In DNA, the CDR3 is TGCAGTGCTAGTGAACTAGCGGGGGTCACAGATACGCAGTATTTT.

In the case of this clonotype: Since a much larger clone is just one base distant, this may be a read error. The chain carries TRBV6-1 and TRBJ2-7; D is undetermined. CDR1 is MNHNS, CDR2 SASEGT, per germline. The CDR3 has 16 residues. The V gene lost 4 bases and the J gene lost 4 bases, with 20 bases spanning the gap. CDR3 in amino acids: CASSGGVTPDRYEQYF. The CDR3 nucleotides read TGTGCCAGCAGTGGAGGCGTAACGCCGGATAGGTACGAGCAGTACTTC.

CDR3: CSAGTGATYEQYF. CDR3 in DNA: TGCAGTGCAGGGACAGGGGCCACCTACGAGCAGTACTTC. The chain links TRBV20-1 to TRBJ2-7, with 10 nucleotides matching TRBD1. Unmatched junction bases numbered 4, after V lost 6 bases and J lost 2 bases. Germline lookup yields CDR1 DFQATT and CDR2 SNEGSKA (reference sequence). This CDR3 region has 13 residues.

The chain has TRBV7-2 and TRBJ1-5; D is perhaps TRBD1 (5 bases). V lost 3 bases and J 7 bases, leaving 10 bases between the germline ends. This CDR3 is built from 13 residues. The germline V gene encodes CDR1 SGHTA and CDR2 FQGNSA. The DNA of the CDR3 is TGTGCCAGCAGCTTGGGACGGGTGCAGCCCCAGCATTTT. This gives the protein CASSLGRVQPQHF.

This clonotype has just a few counts. CDR3 amino acids: CASSGLAGVSEQFF. CDR3 in DNA: TGTGCCAGCAGCGGACTAGCGGGGGTTAGTGAGCAGTTCTTC. This chain uses TRBV2 with TRBJ2-5; 13 bases align to TRBD2. The DNA end is a closer match to TRBJ2-1, so the J assignment may be wrong. CDR1 is SNHLY and CDR2 is FYNNEI in the germline V gene. This CDR3 contains 14 residues.

V and J are TRBV20-1 and TRBJ1-5; the D gene is possibly TRBD1 (6 bases). The CDR3 extends over 13 amino acids. Trimming pared 1 base from V and 7 bases from J, leaving 11 bases between. Germline assignment: CDR1 DFQATT and CDR2 SNEGSKA (reference sequence). This CDR3 reads CSARVQGQQPQHF. CDR3 nucleotide sequence: TGCAGTGCTAGAGTACAGGGCCAGCAGCCCCAGCATTTT.

The rearrangement uses TRBV2 and TRBJ1-2; D may be TRBD1 (6 bases). V lost 1 base, J lost 4 bases, and 13 bases lay in between. Germline V lookup: CDR1 SNHLY, CDR2 FYNNEI. The CDR3 sequence is 15 residues long. CDR3 bases: TGTGCCAGCAGTGAAGGAGGGGGAGGGGTCTATGGCTACACCTTC. Translation: CASSEGGGGVYGYTF.

The rearrangement joins TRBV20-1 to TRBJ1-5; TRBD1 is a possible D gene (6 bases). The germline CDR1 and CDR2 sequences are DFQATT and SNEGSKA (reference sequence). Trimming removed 4 bases from V and 0 bases from J, with 10 bases in between. The CDR3 covers 14 residues. CDR3 amino acids: CSANQGNSNQPQHF. The CDR3, as DNA: TGCAGTGCTAACCAGGGGAATAGCAATCAGCCCCAGCATTTT.

The gene calls are TRBV2 and TRBJ1-2; D is undetermined. Looked up from germline, CDR1 is SNHLY and CDR2 is FYNNEI. The CDR3 loop spans 11 amino acids. V lost 7 bases and J 8 bases, leaving 11 bases between the germline ends. CDR3 in amino acids: CASTSSGGYTF. The CDR3 nucleotides read TGTGCCAGCACTTCGTCTGGGGGCTACACCTTC. Based on the CDR3 plus reference TRBV2 and TRBJ1-2, the full variable domain is EPEVTQTPSHQVTQMGQEVILRCVPISNHLYFYWYRQILGQKVEFLVSFYNNEISEKSEIFDDQFSVERPDGSNFTLKIRSTKLEDSAMYFCASTSSGGYTFGSGTRLTVV.

The rearrangement joins TRBV2 to TRBJ2-2, with no clear D. Deletions cut 3 bases from V and 0 bases from J, with 11 bases between. Germline V gene lookup returns CDR1 SNHLY and CDR2 FYNNEI. There are 16 residues in the CDR3. CDR3 DNA: TGTGCCAGCAGTGACTGGAGTGAAGCGAACACCGGGGAGCTGTTTTTT. This gives the protein CASSDWSEANTGELFF. Full variable domain (outside the CDR3, taken from reference TRBV2 and TRBJ2-2): EPEVTQTPSHQVTQMGQEVILRCVPISNHLYFYWYRQILGQKVEFLVSFYNNEISEKSEIFDDQFSVERPDGSNFTLKIRSTKLEDSAMYFCASSDWSEANTGELFFGEGSRLTVL.